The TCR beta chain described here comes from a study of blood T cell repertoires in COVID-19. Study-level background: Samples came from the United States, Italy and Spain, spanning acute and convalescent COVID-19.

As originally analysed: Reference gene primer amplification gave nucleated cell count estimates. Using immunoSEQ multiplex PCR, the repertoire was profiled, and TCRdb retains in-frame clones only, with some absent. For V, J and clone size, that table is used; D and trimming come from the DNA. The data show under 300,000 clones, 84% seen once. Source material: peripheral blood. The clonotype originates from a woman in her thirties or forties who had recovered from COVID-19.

Written as DNA, the CDR3 is TGTGCCAGCAGCCGCGGGACAGCCGGTTCCTATGGCTACACCTTC. This translates into CASSRGTAGSYGYTF. The chain combines TRBV7-9 with TRBJ1-2; the match to TRBD1 covers 7 bases. Germline V lookup: CDR1 SEHNR, CDR2 FQNEAQ (reference sequence). After removal of 5 bases from V and 4 bases from J, the junction contained 10 bases not matched to a gene. The CDR3 extends over 15 amino acids.